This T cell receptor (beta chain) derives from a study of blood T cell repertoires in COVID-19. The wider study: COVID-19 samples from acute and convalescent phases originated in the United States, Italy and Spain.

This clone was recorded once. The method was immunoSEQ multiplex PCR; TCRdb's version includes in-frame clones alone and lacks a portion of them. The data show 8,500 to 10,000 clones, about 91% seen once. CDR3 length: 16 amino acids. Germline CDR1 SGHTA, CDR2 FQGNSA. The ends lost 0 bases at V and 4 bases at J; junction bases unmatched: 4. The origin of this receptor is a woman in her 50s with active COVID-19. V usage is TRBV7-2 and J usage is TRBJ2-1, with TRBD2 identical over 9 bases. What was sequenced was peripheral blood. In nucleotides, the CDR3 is TGTGCCAGCAGCTTAGCAATGGCGGGAGGGTACAATGAGCAGTTCTTC. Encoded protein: CASSLAMAGGYNEQFF.